These 16 T cell receptor beta chains share one sample of origin, sequenced in a study of prognosis after radiotherapy for stage I lung cancer. TCR beta CDR3 was amplified from genomic DNA by two-round multiplex PCR. Primers targeting each individual TRBV and TRBJ gene were applied in first-round PCR. TCRdb independently ran MiXCR on the multiplex PCR reads; one entry per CDR3 protein. Of around 15,000 distinct CDR3 sequences in the sample, roughly 49% were seen once. Sequencing used PBMCs, obtained before or after stereotactic body radiation therapy (not recorded which). These receptors were obtained from a donor of 50 years or more with non-small cell lung cancer.

This clonotype was recorded many times. V usage is TRBV7-2 and J usage is TRBJ2-2; 8 positions agree with TRBD1. This CDR3 comprises 16 residues. Trimming removed 2 bases from V and 5 bases from J; junction bases left unmatched: 7. Per germline, CDR1 SGHTA and CDR2 FQGNSA. CDR3 in amino acids: CASSLLGRGLTGELFF. The CDR3 region has the DNA TGTGCCAGCAGCTTACTAGGCAGGGGGCTTACCGGGGAGCTGTTTTTT.

The chain couples TRBV9 to TRBJ1-2; no definite D call. Germline CDR1 SGDLS, CDR2 YYNGEE. CDR3 length equals 18 residues. V was cut by 0 bases and J by 5 bases, with 23 bases left in between. The CDR3 region is CASSVGSGNSHLKYGYTF. The DNA of the CDR3 is TGTGCCAGCAGCGTAGGATCGGGGAACAGCCATTTAAAATATGGCTACACCTTC.

The J gene is TRBJ1-2, the V gene TRBV6-2 or TRBV6-3; tentatively, D is TRBD1 (5 bases). V lost 0 bases and J 8 bases, leaving 16 bases between the germline ends. Germline V gene data show CDR1 as MNHEY and CDR2 as SVGEGT. The CDR3 extends over 15 amino acids. DNA of the CDR3: TGTGCCAGCAGTTACTCAGGGACCTATGAACGGGGCTACACCTTC. Translation gives CASSYSGTYERGYTF.

This clonotype came up many times. A read error may account for a junction end that differs from germline. The rearrangement links TRBV20-1 to TRBJ2-3; 10 bases align to TRBD1. Germline V CDR1 and CDR2: DFQATT, SNEGSKA (reference sequence). CDR3 length: 12 amino acids. The CDR3 nucleotides are TGCAGTGCTGACAGGGGGCAAGATGCGCAGTATTTT. Residues: CSADRGQDAQYF.

The chain joins TRBV5-1 to TRBJ2-7; D assignment may be TRBD1 or TRBD2 (6 bases each). The germline V gene has CDR1 SGHRS and CDR2 YFSETQ. The CDR3 runs 17 residues. Trimming took off 0 bases at V and 0 bases at J, with 16 bases between the two ends. CDR3 residues: CASSLGFRGPRSYEQYF. CDR3 nucleotide sequence: TGCGCCAGCAGCTTGGGGTTTCGGGGGCCACGCTCCTACGAGCAGTACTTC.

This clonotype was seen ten or more times. This rearrangement joins TRBV9 to TRBJ1-2; D remains unclear. The germline gives CDR1 SGDLS, CDR2 YYNGEE. V lost 5 bases, J lost 4 bases, and 12 bases lay in between. The CDR3 runs to 13 residues. CDR3 coding DNA: TGTGCCAGCAGTGAGGACGGTCCCTATGGCTACACCTTC. This codes for CASSEDGPYGYTF.

This chain uses TRBV11-2 with TRBJ2-7; either TRBD1 or TRBD2 may supply D (6 bases each). Germline V gene lookup returns CDR1 SGHAT and CDR2 FQNNGV. Trimming took 6 bases from V and 1 from J, leaving 16 bases between them. The CDR3 runs 15 residues. CDR3 DNA: TGTGCCAGCAGGAGACAGGAGGGAGATTCCTACGAGCAGTACTTC. The encoded protein is CASRRQEGDSYEQYF.

V is TRBV7-8 and J is TRBJ2-7, with TRBD1 identical over 8 bases. Looked up from germline, CDR1 is SGHVS and CDR2 is FQNEAQ. CDR3 length equals 14 residues. The V segment lost 6 bases and the J segment 2 bases; nucleotides outside the gene matches: 6. CDR3 DNA sequence: TGTGCCAGCAGTTCACAGGGGGTCACCTACGAGCAGTACTTC. This codes for CASSSQGVTYEQYF.

This clonotype appeared many times. This chain uses TRBV27 with TRBJ1-4; D unresolved. From germline, CDR1 is MNHEY and CDR2 SMNVEV (reference sequence). With 5 bases removed from V and 0 bases from J, the gap between germline ends came to 7 bases. CDR3 length equals 14 residues. Here the CDR3 DNA reads TGTGCCAGCAGTAGCACACCAACTAATGAAAAACTGTTTTTT. Protein product: CASSSTPTNEKLFF.

This clonotype occurred many times. The J gene is TRBJ1-5, the V gene TRBV9; no clear D gene. The germline V gene encodes CDR1 SGDLS and CDR2 YYNGEE. CDR3 size: 15 residues. Trimming pared 4 bases from V and 4 bases from J, leaving 15 bases between. DNA for the CDR3: TGTGCCAGCAGCCCTTTGGGTGGCTCTAATCAGCCCCAGCATTTT. It translates to CASSPLGGSNQPQHF.

On this clonotype: One junction end does not reproduce the germline sequence, and a read error may be involved. The V call is TRBV11-1, the J call TRBJ2-7; tentatively, D is TRBD1 (6 bases). CDR1 and CDR2 from the germline V gene are SGHAT and FQDESV (reference sequence). CDR3 length: 16 amino acids. The CDR3 sequence is CASSLVGTRGADDQYF. CDR3 DNA sequence: TGTGCCAGCAGCTTAGTTGGGACACGGGGCGCCGACGATCAGTACTTC.

Worth noting for this clonotype: The junction differs from germline at one of its ends, possibly a read error. The chain joins TRBV6-2 or TRBV6-3 to TRBJ2-7; a weak D match, TRBD1 (6 bases). Germline loops: CDR1 MNHEY, CDR2 SVGEGT. The CDR3 length is 15 residues. The CDR3: CASSQSGQCSYEHYF. Written as DNA, the CDR3 is TGTGCCAGCAGTCAATCCGGACAGTGCTCCTACGAGCATTACTTC.

By sample share, this clonotype is medium-sized. The rearrangement uses TRBV6-9 and TRBJ1-2, with 8 bases lining up with TRBD1. The CDR3 runs to 15 residues. Germline V gives CDR1 MNHGY, CDR2 SVAAGI. J lost 7 bases, V lost 3 bases, and 10 bases had no gene match. CDR3 loop: CASSYPGQGSSGYTF. The CDR3 DNA sequence: TGTGCCAGCAGTTACCCCGGACAGGGAAGCTCTGGCTACACCTTC.

This clonotype was recorded once. A read error is the likely source, as a far larger clone sits one nucleotide away. The V gene is TRBV19, the J gene TRBJ2-3, with D possibly being TRBD1 (6 bases). The J call may be mistaken, given a closer DNA end match to TRBJ2-7. Germline-derived CDR1 and CDR2 are LNHDA and SQIVND (reference sequence). The CDR3 spans 14 residues. CDR3 in amino acids: CASSRTGRFDEQYF. The CDR3 DNA sequence: TGTGCCAGTAGTAGAACAGGGCGATTCGACGAGCAGTACTTC.

This clonotype is judged medium-sized. The chain uses TRBV30 and TRBJ2-7; TRBD2 matches 9 bases. The CDR3 covers 14 residues. From germline, CDR1 is GTSNPN and CDR2 SVGIG (reference sequence). The junction had 6 bases not matched to a gene; V was cut back by 5 bases and J by 1 base. The CDR3 here is CAWHSGSRSYEQYF. CDR3 DNA: TGTGCCTGGCATAGCGGGAGCCGATCCTACGAGCAGTACTTC.

There are many counts of this clonotype. The CDR3 DNA follows: TGTGCCACCAGGGGAGAAAGTTACAATGAGCAGTTCTTC. It specifies CATRGESYNEQFF. This rearrangement joins TRBV24-1 to TRBJ2-1; D might be TRBD2 (5 bases). Germline V gene lookup returns CDR1 KGHDR and CDR2 SFDVKD. V lost 7 bases, J lost 4 bases, and 10 bases lay in between. The CDR3 spans 13 residues.